This T cell receptor (beta chain) was profiled in a study of T cell repertoires in cytomegalovirus infection. Across the study: It was the public TCR beta signatures that indicated both CMV infection and matching HLA type.

The germline V gene encodes CDR1 LGHNA and CDR2 YNFKEQ. The CDR3 spans 16 residues. MiXCR, applied by TCRdb to the reads, yields one record per CDR3 protein. The data show 300,000 to 400,000 distinct CDR3 sequences, around 9.5% seen once. Study conclusions and caveats: Adding up the frequency of public TCR beta families identified people who carried CMV plus the relevant HLA. Dominant in the ex vivo response were TCR beta clonotypes restricted by HLA-C and specific for CMV.

Regarding this clonotype: Antigen: not known. This may be a read error: a much more frequent sequence differs by one nucleotide.

The chain links TRBV4-2 to TRBJ1-2, with TRBD1 matching over 7 bases. This sequence was found in a human donor in good health (CMV status not recorded). Some clones in this sample may be carry-over from other donors' samples. The sequencing sample was made of PBMCs. The CDR3 here is CVSSQNPTGLNYGYTF. In DNA form, the CDR3 reads TGTGTCAGCAGCCAAAACCCGACAGGGCTAAACTATGGCTACACCTTC.